This T cell receptor beta chain was recorded in a study of shared clonotypes between healthy human individuals. Study-wide results and limits: Across several donors, naive CD4 shared around 5%, naive CD8 more than 3%, memory CD4 2% to 2.5%, memory CD8 about 0.38%.

Comment on this clone: Its matching antigen is unknown.

Participating donors were healthy, HIV-negative adults free of recent acute infections or vaccinations. From CD4+ cells came CD45RA+ naive and CD45RA-negative memory subsets. The assay was immunoSEQ multiplex PCR, and TCRdb's table has in-frame clones only and misses some. The sample lists approximately 2.3 million clones, approximately 93% occurring once. Trimming left V 5 bases short and J 2 bases short, with 7 bases between. Germline V gene data show CDR1 as SNHLY and CDR2 as FYNNEI. The CDR3 contains 12 residues. Sequencing input: naive CD4+ T cells from PBMCs. The subset was: CD45RA+ positively selected. The V and J genes are TRBV2 and TRBJ2-7; no clear D. This clonotype originated in a man in his late teens or twenties in good health. Some clones in this sample may be carry-over from other donors' samples. The CDR3 protein is CASSRQTYEQYF. CDR3 coding DNA: TGTGCCAGCAGTCGCCAGACCTACGAGCAGTACTTC.